The text below deals with one TCR beta chain. The data were produced by immunoSEQ multiplex PCR, yet TCRdb's version contains in-frame clones alone and is incomplete. The repertoire holds approximately 86,000 clones, 85% seen once, with 2.1% in the top ten. This CDR3 region has 12 residues. Trimming removed 6 bases at V and 7 bases at J, with 11 bases between. Germline CDR1 and CDR2: KGHSH and LQKENI. The record originates from a study of control samples from healthy donors and cancer patients. The sequencing sample was made of blood. The rearrangement joins TRBV18 to TRBJ2-3; no reliable D call. This clonotype was sampled from a woman in her thirties or forties in good health. CDR3: CASSYDLYTQYF. CDR3 in DNA: TGTGCCAGCTCGTATGATTTATATACGCAGTATTTT.